Listed here are 24 T cell receptor beta chains from one sample, sequenced in a study of beta chain features in type 1 diabetes. cDNA synthesis used the whole RNA isolate, giving expressed TCRB sequences. TCRdb's table, derived via immunoSEQ multiplex PCR, lists solely in-frame clones and lacks some. The sample yields fewer than 350,000 clones, 15% seen once. Findings and caveats of the study: Type 1 diabetes patients showed a moderate but significant shortening of TCRB CDR3s in all four CD4+ subsets.

Antigens of these TCRs are unknown. The sequencing input was naive CD4+ T cells from blood. Source of these receptors: a young man with type 1 diabetes.

The sample holds a few counts of this clone. This chain connects TRBV28 to TRBJ2-6; possible D gene TRBD1, 5 bases. This CDR3 has 16 residues. CDR1 and CDR2 from the germline V gene are MDHEN and SYDVKM. V shed 6 bases and J shed 0 bases, with 12 bases lying between them. CDR3 in amino acids: CASRGPPASGANVLTF. The DNA for the CDR3 is TGTGCCAGCAGGGGGCCACCCGCCTCTGGGGCCAACGTCCTGACTTTC.

This chain links TRBV27 with TRBJ2-5; D is unresolved. Germline V gives CDR1 MNHEY, CDR2 SMNVEV (reference sequence). V lost 6 bases to trimming and J lost 2 bases, with 7 bases between them. This CDR3 region has 12 residues. CDR3 in DNA: TGTGCCAGCAGCGCGCGACAAGAGACCCAGTACTTC. Amino acids: CASSARQETQYF.

This clone was counted only a few times. V gene TRBV18 combines with J gene TRBJ2-5; no reliable D call. Germline V gene sequence: CDR1 KGHSH, CDR2 LQKENI. The CDR3 spans 15 residues. V lost 2 bases and J lost 4, with 14 bases in between. DNA of the CDR3: TGTGCCAGCTCACCAGGGTGGAGCTACGGAGAGACCCAGTACTTC. Translated, it gives CASSPGWSYGETQYF.

This clone was found a few times. The chain has TRBV7-9 and TRBJ2-1; D is ambiguous. The CDR3 is 12 amino acids. V was cut by 11 bases and J by 7 bases, with 15 bases left in between. CDR1 SEHNR and CDR2 FQNEAQ come from the germline V gene (reference sequence). As DNA, the CDR3 is TGTGCCGCTCGTACTTACGGGAATGAGCAGTTCTTC. This translates into CAARTYGNEQFF.

The rearrangement joins TRBV11-2 to TRBJ2-7; no reliable D call. This CDR3 is 11 amino acids long. V was shortened by 5 bases and J by 3 bases, with 5 bases between the two germline ends. CDR1 and CDR2 (germline): SGHAT, FQNNGV. The CDR3 DNA reads as TGTGCCAGCAGCCGCTACTACGAGCAGTACTTC. As protein: CASSRYYEQYF.

This clone was observed a handful of times. The V call is TRBV28, the J call TRBJ2-7; 8 nucleotides align to TRBD1. The V gene's germline CDR1 is MDHEN and CDR2 SYDVKM. This CDR3 is 15 amino acids long. V lost 2 bases and J lost 3; bases outside the gene matches: 6. CDR3 nucleotide sequence: TGTGCCAGCAGTTTAATCGGGACAGGCGGCTACGAGCAGTACTTC. Translated, it gives CASSLIGTGGYEQYF.

In this sample, this clone turned up a few times. The genes are TRBV7-2 and TRBJ2-1; 12 nucleotides align to TRBD2. The J segment lost 7 bases and the V segment lost 5 bases, leaving 15 bases of the junction unmatched. CDR3 length: 18 residues. Germline V gene lookup returns CDR1 SGHTA and CDR2 FQGNSA. The CDR3 sequence is CASSTRWASGRAGNEQFF. CDR3 DNA sequence: TGTGCCAGCAGCACTAGGTGGGCTAGCGGGAGGGCGGGGAATGAGCAGTTCTTC.

About this clone: This sample includes further DNA sequences coding for the same CDR3. The rearrangement joins TRBV28 to TRBJ1-1; no firm D call. The length of the CDR3 is 13 residues. V gave up 2 bases and J gave up 3 bases, with 7 bases separating them. The germline gives CDR1 MDHEN, CDR2 SYDVKM. This CDR3 is CASSLGRDTEAFF. The CDR3 bases are TGTGCCAGCAGTTTAGGGCGCGACACTGAAGCTTTCTTT.

This chain links TRBV2 with TRBJ1-5, with a weak D call TRBD1 (6 bases). V was pared by 7 bases and J by 2 bases, with 15 bases between. The germline gives CDR1 SNHLY, CDR2 FYNNEI. CDR3 length: 15 residues. CDR3 protein: CASTRQESGNQPQHF. CDR3 in DNA: TGTGCCAGCACTCGACAGGAGAGTGGCAATCAGCCCCAGCATTTT.

This clone turned up a few times. V gene TRBV6-6 combines with J gene TRBJ2-1; 10 bases map to TRBD1. CDR1 is MNHNY, CDR2 SVGAGI, per germline (reference sequence). Germline trimming cut 10 bases from V and 2 bases from J; bases unmatched to any gene: 2. CDR3 length equals 13 residues. The CDR3 coding sequence is TGTGCCACCGGGACAGGGGCCTACAATGAGCAGTTCTTC. Translated: CATGTGAYNEQFF.

The chain has TRBV9 and TRBJ2-6; 9 positions agree with TRBD2. The V gene end was trimmed by 5 bases and the J gene end by 0 bases; junction bases not matched to a gene: 3. The CDR3 consists of 16 residues. Germline V gives CDR1 SGDLS, CDR2 YYNGEE. The CDR3 DNA is TGTGCCAGCAGGCGGGGGGGGGACTCTGGGGCCAACGTCCTGACTTTC. Translation: CASRRGGDSGANVLTF.

A few counts support this clone. The V and J genes are TRBV19 and TRBJ1-1; tentatively, D is TRBD1 (6 bases). V gave up 7 bases and J gave up 4 bases, with 22 bases separating them. Germline assignment: CDR1 LNHDA and CDR2 SQIVND (reference sequence). The CDR3 has 16 residues. For the CDR3, the DNA is TGTGCCAGTACCGAAGCGGGGGGGCGGAGGGTCACTGAAGCTTTCTTT. Amino acid sequence: CASTEAGGRRVTEAFF.

This clone has only a few counts. V usage is TRBV20-1 and J usage is TRBJ1-1; D ambiguous. The germline CDR1 and CDR2 sequences are DFQATT and SNEGSKA (reference sequence). This CDR3 spans 11 amino acids. The V end lost 0 bases, the J end lost 11 bases, and 10 bases lay between the germline ends. CDR3 amino acids: CSARDRFWAFF. The CDR3 nucleotides are TGCAGTGCTAGAGATCGGTTCTGGGCTTTCTTT.

The CDR3 region is CASSVEGRGAFGNEQFF. The CDR3 DNA is TGTGCCAGCAGCGTAGAAGGGCGGGGGGCCTTCGGCAATGAGCAGTTCTTC. The chain joins TRBV9 to TRBJ2-1; TRBD2 matches 8 bases. CDR3 length: 17 residues. The germline V gene has CDR1 SGDLS and CDR2 YYNGEE. V dropped 0 bases and J dropped 6; count of bases not matched to a gene: 11.

The V gene is TRBV7-8, the J gene TRBJ2-1; D call uncertain. Trimming stripped 6 bases from V and 0 bases from J, with 9 bases between. The germline V gene has CDR1 SGHVS and CDR2 FQNEAQ. This CDR3 contains 14 residues. DNA for the CDR3: TGTGCCAGCAGTTACGGTCCCTCCTACAATGAGCAGTTCTTC. Translation: CASSYGPSYNEQFF. Supplemented by reference TRBV7-8 and TRBJ2-1, the full variable domain reads GAGVSQSPRYKVAKRGQDVALRCDPISGHVSLFWYQQALGQGPEFLTYFQNEAQLDKSGLPSDRFFAERPEGSVSTLKIQRTQQEDSAVYLCASSYGPSYNEQFFGPGTRLTVL.

V usage is TRBV5-6 and J usage is TRBJ2-7, with D maybe TRBD2 (6 bases). CDR3 length equals 14 residues. Trimming left V 0 bases short and J 7 bases short, with 14 bases between. CDR1 and CDR2 (germline): SGHDT, YYEEEE. The CDR3: CASSLGTRAGEQYF. In DNA form, the CDR3 reads TGTGCCAGCAGCTTGGGGACGAGGGCGGGGGAGCAGTACTTC. The whole variable domain, filled in from reference TRBV5-6 and TRBJ2-7, reads DAGVTQSPTHLIKTRGQQVTLRCSPKSGHDTVSWYQQALGQGPQFIFQYYEEEERQRGNFPDRFSGHQFPNYSSELNVNALLLGDSALYLCASSLGTRAGEQYFGPGTRLTVT.

The V gene is TRBV2, the J gene TRBJ1-6; TRBD1 matches 8 bases. This CDR3 region has 13 residues. With V trimmed by 6 bases and J by 7 bases, 2 bases remained unmatched. Looked up from germline, CDR1 is SNHLY and CDR2 is FYNNEI. The CDR3: CASRDRVNSPLHF. CDR3 in DNA: TGTGCCAGCAGGGACAGGGTGAATTCACCCCTCCACTTT.

CDR3 bases: TGTGCCAGCAGCGTGACAGTACAAGAGACCCAGTACTTC. It codes for CASSVTVQETQYF. This chain connects TRBV9 to TRBJ2-5; perhaps TRBD1 as D (5 bases). Germline V gene data show CDR1 as SGDLS and CDR2 as YYNGEE. The CDR3 is 13 residues long. V was pared by 2 bases and J by 2 bases, with 7 bases between.

This sequence joins TRBV28 and TRBJ2-7; 7 bases fit TRBD2. V was clipped by 5 bases and J by 5 bases; unmatched bases: 15. This CDR3 is 16 amino acids long. In germline, CDR1 is MDHEN, CDR2 SYDVKM. Here the CDR3 DNA reads TGTGCCAGCAGTGGCCCCGGGTTCGGGGGGACGAACGAGCAGTACTTC. This codes for CASSGPGFGGTNEQYF.

The chain carries TRBV11-2 and TRBJ2-3; 8 bases align to TRBD2. CDR1 is SGHAT and CDR2 is FQNNGV in the germline V gene. This CDR3 contains 16 residues. V trimming: 1 base; J trimming: 6 bases; junction bases outside the gene matches: 9. CDR3 residues: CASSLGSGAHSDTQYF. The CDR3 region has the DNA TGTGCCAGCAGCTTAGGTAGCGGGGCTCACTCCGATACGCAGTATTTT.

The rearrangement links TRBV5-4 to TRBJ1-1; D possibly corresponds to TRBD1 (6 bases). Germline V lookup: CDR1 SGHNT, CDR2 YYREEE (reference sequence). The CDR3 runs 14 residues. The V end was cut by 3 bases, the J end by 1 base, with 10 bases between. This chain's CDR3 is CASSSDRRNTEAFF. CDR3 coding DNA: TGTGCCAGCAGCTCTGACAGGAGGAACACTGAAGCTTTCTTT.

J is TRBJ2-6 and V is TRBV28; TRBD2 is a possible D gene (6 bases). CDR3 length: 18 residues. Per the germline V gene, CDR1 is MDHEN and CDR2 is SYDVKM. V gave up 6 bases and J gave up 3 bases, with 21 bases separating them. Here the CDR3 DNA reads TGTGCCAGCAGCCAGCCGGAGAATATGGGGGGTGGGGCCAACGTCCTGACTTTC. Protein: CASSQPENMGGGANVLTF.

This clone was observed a handful of times. V gene TRBV28 combines with J gene TRBJ2-4; TRBD2 aligns across 7 bases. The CDR3 spans 14 residues. After removal of 1 base from V and 4 bases from J, the junction contained 1 base not matched to a gene. Germline CDR1 MDHEN, CDR2 SYDVKM. CDR3 DNA sequence: TGTGCCAGCAGTTTATCGGGGGGTAAAAACATTCAGTACTTC. It encodes CASSLSGGKNIQYF.

The chain is built from TRBV15 and TRBJ2-1, with D uncertain. The CDR3 has 16 amino acids. Between the trimmed V and J ends, which lost 0 bases and 2 bases, there was a span of 11 bases. CDR1 is LNHNV and CDR2 is YYDKDF in the germline V gene (reference sequence). Here the CDR3 DNA reads TGTGCCACCAGCAGAGAGGATGCTCTAGCCTACAATGAGCAGTTCTTC. It translates to CATSREDALAYNEQFF.